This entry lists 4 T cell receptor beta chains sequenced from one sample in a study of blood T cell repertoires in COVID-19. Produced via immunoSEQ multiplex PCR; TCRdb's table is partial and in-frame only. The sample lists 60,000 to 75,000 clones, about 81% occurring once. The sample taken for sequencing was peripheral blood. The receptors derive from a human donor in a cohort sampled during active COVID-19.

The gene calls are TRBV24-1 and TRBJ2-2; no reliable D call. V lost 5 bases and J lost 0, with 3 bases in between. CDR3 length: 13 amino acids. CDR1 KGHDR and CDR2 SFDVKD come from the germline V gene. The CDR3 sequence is CATSGPNTGELFF. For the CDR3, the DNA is TGTGCCACCAGTGGGCCGAACACCGGGGAGCTGTTTTTT.

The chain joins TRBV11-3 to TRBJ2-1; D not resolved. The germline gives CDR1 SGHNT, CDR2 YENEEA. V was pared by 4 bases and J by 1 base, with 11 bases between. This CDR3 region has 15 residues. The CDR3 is CASSSGGGSYNEQFF. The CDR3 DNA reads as TGTGCCAGCAGCTCCGGTGGCGGATCCTACAATGAGCAGTTCTTC.

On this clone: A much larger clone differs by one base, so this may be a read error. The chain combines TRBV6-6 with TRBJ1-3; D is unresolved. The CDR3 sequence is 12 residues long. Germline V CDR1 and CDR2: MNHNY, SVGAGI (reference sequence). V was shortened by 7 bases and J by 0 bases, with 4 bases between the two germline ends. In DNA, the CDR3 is TGTGCCAGCATTAGCTCTGGAAACACCATATATTTT. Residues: CASISSGNTIYF.

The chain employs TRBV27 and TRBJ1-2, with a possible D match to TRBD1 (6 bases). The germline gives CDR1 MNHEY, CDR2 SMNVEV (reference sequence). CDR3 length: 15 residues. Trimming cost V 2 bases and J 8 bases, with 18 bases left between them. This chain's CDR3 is CASSLMGAMQGGYTF. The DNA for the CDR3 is TGTGCCAGCAGTTTAATGGGGGCCATGCAGGGAGGCTACACCTTC.